These 30 T cell receptor beta chains were all obtained from the same sample, sequenced in a study of T cells in Graves' hyperthyroidism and ophthalmopathy (dated by TCRdb to between 2018 and 2020). Libraries came from multiplex PCR. The listed sequencing device is Illumina HiSeq 2000. Amplification of TCR beta CDR3 regions was carried out from RNA transcripts. A first-round RT-PCR of the TCR CDR3 used the HTBI primer set with the Qiagen OneStep RT-PCR kit. The raw public data were reprocessed by TCRdb itself: fastp quality trimming at Q25, MiXCR clonotype calling, in-frame beta chains only. Rows matching on CDR3 protein sequence are summarized as one entry with the most common DNA and genes. This sample comprises some 620,000 distinct CDR3 sequences, about a sixth of them detected only once. The ten largest clones represent 3% to 4.5% of the sample. Specimen: blood. The receptors here all came from a woman in her twenties or thirties with Graves' hyperthyroidism.

V and J are TRBV6-1 and TRBJ1-5, with TRBD1 matching over 9 bases. The V gene end was trimmed by 6 bases and the J gene end by 5 bases; junction bases not matched to a gene: 11. The CDR3 spans 16 residues. Germline values: CDR1 MNHNS, CDR2 SASEGT. The CDR3 reads CASSLRQGVLHQPQHF. Here the CDR3 DNA reads TGTGCCAGCAGCCTTAGACAGGGGGTTCTGCATCAGCCCCAGCATTTT.

The table lists this clonotype with a few counts. The chain links TRBV7-2 to TRBJ2-1; D remains unclear. The germline CDR1 and CDR2 sequences are SGHTA and FQGNSA. This CDR3 is built from 15 residues. V shed 1 base and J shed 2 bases, with 9 bases lying between them. CDR3 sequence (DNA): TGTGCCAGCAGCTTAGGTTTGACTCCCTACAATGAGCAGTTCTTC. The encoded protein is CASSLGLTPYNEQFF.

This clonotype was seen at least ten times. This rearrangement joins TRBV18 to TRBJ1-1, with D possibly TRBD1 on 5 matching bases. The germline V and J ends were trimmed by 2 bases and 5 bases, with 15 bases remaining between them. CDR3 size: 15 residues. Germline loops: CDR1 KGHSH, CDR2 LQKENI. In nucleotides, the CDR3 is TGTGCCAGCTCACCAGTAATCGGGGGAGAAACTGAAGCTTTCTTT. Its protein product is CASSPVIGGETEAFF. Looking up the rest from reference TRBV18 and TRBJ1-1 gives the full variable domain: NAGVMQNPRHLVRRRGQEARLRCSPMKGHSHVYWYRQLPEEGLKFMVYLQKENIIDESGMPKERFSAEFPKEGPSILRIQQVVRGDSAAYFCASSPVIGGETEAFFGQGTRLTVV.

The chain combines TRBV19 with TRBJ2-2; 8 bases match TRBD2. J lost 6 bases, V lost 7 bases, and 10 bases had no gene match. CDR3 length: 15 residues. Germline values: CDR1 LNHDA, CDR2 SQIVND (reference sequence). The CDR3 nucleotides read TGTGCCAGTACCCCTGCGGGAGGAGGGTCCGGGGAGCTGTTTTTT. Translation: CASTPAGGGSGELFF.

This clonotype has at least ten counts. The J gene is TRBJ2-7, the V gene TRBV28, with D possibly being TRBD2 (6 bases). Germline V gene lookup returns CDR1 MDHEN and CDR2 SYDVKM. The CDR3 has 13 residues. With 7 bases removed from V and 2 bases from J, the gap between germline ends came to 12 bases. The CDR3, as DNA: TGTGCCAGCAAGGTGGCGGGGCCCTACGAGCAGTACTTC. Translation gives CASKVAGPYEQYF.

This clonotype has more than one count but fewer than ten. V gene TRBV6-2 or TRBV6-3 combines with J gene TRBJ2-3; TRBD2 matches 10 bases. CDR3 length equals 15 residues. V dropped 2 bases and J dropped 9; count of bases not matched to a gene: 8. Per the germline V gene, CDR1 is MNHEY and CDR2 is SVGEGT. The CDR3 spells CASSYGLAGVGTQYF. The CDR3 DNA reads as TGTGCCAGCAGTTACGGGCTAGCGGGAGTAGGAACGCAGTATTTT.

This clonotype turned up a few times. This chain uses TRBV14 with TRBJ2-5; D uncertain. Germline loops: CDR1 SGHDN, CDR2 FVKESK. V lost 4 bases and J 5 bases, leaving 14 bases between the germline ends. This CDR3 has 14 amino acids. The CDR3: CASSLRWGRETQYF. Written as DNA, the CDR3 is TGTGCCAGCAGCCTTCGGTGGGGAAGGGAGACCCAGTACTTC.

The V and J genes are TRBV4-2 and TRBJ2-2; 13 bases are a match to TRBD2. CDR3 size: 16 residues. J gave up 6 bases and V 0 bases, and 1 base lay outside the gene matches. The germline gives CDR1 LGHNA, CDR2 YNFKEQ. CDR3 region: CASSQELAGGAGELFF. The DNA for the CDR3 is TGTGCCAGCAGCCAAGAACTAGCGGGAGGGGCCGGGGAGCTGTTTTTT.

This rearrangement joins TRBV24-1 to TRBJ2-1; TRBD1 or TRBD2 may be the D gene (6 bases each). CDR3 size: 20 residues. V lost 4 bases to trimming and J lost 0 bases, with 24 bases between them. The germline gives CDR1 KGHDR, CDR2 SFDVKD. CDR3 amino acids: CATSDPQGPSRDSSYNEQFF. In DNA, the CDR3 is TGTGCCACCAGTGACCCACAGGGTCCGTCGCGGGATAGCTCCTACAATGAGCAGTTCTTC.

Comment on this clonotype: This may stem from a read error, because a much larger clone lies one nucleotide away. V is TRBV7-3 and J is TRBJ2-3; D is unresolved. This CDR3 has 15 amino acids. Germline lookup yields CDR1 SGHTA and CDR2 FQGTGA. The CDR3 DNA sequence: TGTGCCGGCAGCTCCGGTGGACCCGGCACAGATACGCAGTATTTT. This encodes CAGSSGGPGTDTQYF.

This clonotype was counted only a few times. The chain links TRBV5-1 to TRBJ2-7, with D unclear. This CDR3 is 14 amino acids long. Germline CDR1 SGHRS, CDR2 YFSETQ. The germline V and J ends were trimmed by 1 base and 0 bases, with 8 bases remaining between them. CDR3 DNA sequence: TGCGCCAGCAGCTTGTTAGACGACTCCTACGAGCAGTACTTC. Translated: CASSLLDDSYEQYF.

The V call is TRBV7-6, the J call TRBJ2-3; 13 bases match TRBD2. Germline-derived CDR1 and CDR2 are SGHVS and FNYEAQ. This CDR3 has 16 residues. Trimming cost V 3 bases and J 4 bases; bases outside gene matches: 4. The CDR3 spells CASSFGLAGEADTQYF. CDR3 nucleotides: TGTGCCAGCAGCTTTGGACTAGCGGGAGAAGCAGATACGCAGTATTTT.

This clonotype was counted ten times or more. A read error may explain this, as a much larger clone is one base away. V is TRBV6-2 or TRBV6-3 and J is TRBJ2-7; 8 nucleotides match TRBD2. The CDR3 contains 13 residues. Germline V gene data show CDR1 as MNHEY and CDR2 as SVGEGT. V lost 6 bases to trimming and J lost 2 bases; unmatched junction nucleotides: 3. Written as DNA, the CDR3 is TGTGCCAGCAGATTAGCGGGACCCTACGAGCAGTACTTC. It codes for CASRLAGPYEQYF.

The chain recombines TRBV28 with TRBJ2-4; D is uncertain. The last part of the DNA fits TRBJ2-1 better; the J call may be wrong. Germline values: CDR1 MDHEN, CDR2 SYDVKM. The CDR3 spans 11 residues. The CDR3 loop is CASSFRNIQFF. The DNA for the CDR3 is TGTGCCAGCAGTTTTCGCAACATTCAGTTCTTC.

This clonotype showed up just a few times. The rearrangement joins TRBV7-2 to TRBJ2-7, with 10 bases fitting TRBD2. The V gene's germline CDR1 is SGHTA and CDR2 FQGNSA. This CDR3 comprises 17 residues. Trimming cost V 1 base and J 7 bases; bases outside gene matches: 13. CDR3 amino acids: CASSLVGLAGAQREQYF. The CDR3, as DNA: TGTGCCAGCAGCTTAGTTGGGCTAGCGGGGGCGCAGAGGGAGCAGTACTTC.

The J gene is TRBJ1-3, the V gene TRBV7-2; 7 nucleotides agree with TRBD1. Germline lookup yields CDR1 SGHTA and CDR2 FQGNSA. The CDR3 sequence is 15 residues long. With V trimmed by 3 bases and J by 4 bases, 6 bases remained unmatched. CDR3 region: CASSFEGTEGNTIYF. CDR3 bases: TGTGCCAGCAGCTTCGAAGGGACAGAAGGAAACACCATATATTTT.

For this clonotype: In this CDR3 the conserved last residue, phenylalanine or tryptophan, is missing, so a read error is likely. V usage is TRBV6-1 and J usage is TRBJ1-1; D is possibly TRBD1 (5 bases). The CDR3 covers 14 residues. V was shortened by 7 bases and J by 5 bases, with 17 bases between the two germline ends. The germline V gene has CDR1 MNHNS and CDR2 SASEGT. CDR3 residues: CASKTSEGRTEAFS. In DNA form, the CDR3 reads TGTGCCAGCAAAACATCCGAGGGGCGGACTGAAGCTTTCTCT.

This chain joins TRBV7-9 and TRBJ2-7; D not resolved. The germline CDR1 and CDR2 sequences are SEHNR and FQNEAQ (reference sequence). The germline V and J ends were trimmed by 5 bases and 2 bases, with 10 bases remaining between them. This CDR3 region has 13 residues. CDR3 sequence (DNA): TGTGCCAGCAGCGGACCGAACCCCTACGAGCAGTACTTC. It specifies CASSGPNPYEQYF.

This clonotype was observed at least ten times. V gene TRBV11-3 combines with J gene TRBJ2-7, with 7 nucleotides matching TRBD1. In germline, CDR1 is SGHNT, CDR2 YENEEA. This CDR3 region has 15 residues. V was clipped by 0 bases and J by 3 bases; unmatched bases: 5. CDR3 sequence (DNA): TGTGCCAGCAGCTTAGATCCGGGACAGTTCTACGAGCAGTACTTC. It translates to CASSLDPGQFYEQYF.

The chain has TRBV9 and TRBJ2-7; 7 bases are a match to TRBD1. The germline CDR1 and CDR2 sequences are SGDLS and YYNGEE. This CDR3 spans 14 amino acids. Trimming cost V 3 bases and J 0 bases; bases outside gene matches: 3. This CDR3 is CASSAGQNSYEQYF. The CDR3 region has the DNA TGTGCCAGCAGCGCGGGACAGAACTCCTACGAGCAGTACTTC.

This clonotype has a count of ten or more. The chain is built from TRBV28 and TRBJ1-1; 8 bases fit TRBD1. Trimming took 3 bases from V and 4 from J; bases not matched to a gene: 16. Germline V gene sequence: CDR1 MDHEN, CDR2 SYDVKM. The CDR3 contains 18 residues. The CDR3 DNA reads TGTGCCAGCAGTTTGTTATTTGGGGCAGGGGGCGCCGGCACTGAAGCTTTCTTT. It codes for CASSLLFGAGGAGTEAFF.

The genes are TRBV3-1 and TRBJ2-3; TRBD2 matches 7 bases. This CDR3 contains 17 residues. J lost 4 bases, V lost 0 bases, and 10 bases had no gene match. In germline, CDR1 is LGHDT, CDR2 YNNKEL (reference sequence). The CDR3 DNA sequence: TGTGCCAGCAGCCAAGATCTGTCGGGAGGCCCCGCAGATACGCAGTATTTT. Translating gives CASSQDLSGGPADTQYF.

This clonotype was observed at least ten times. This CDR3 reads CASSWAGGVDEQFF. CDR3 DNA sequence: TGTGCCAGCAGTTGGGCAGGGGGGGTAGATGAGCAGTTCTTC. This chain uses TRBV12-3 or TRBV12-4 with TRBJ2-1; D may be TRBD1 or TRBD2 (7 bases each). The CDR3 has 14 residues. V was pared by 4 bases and J by 8 bases, with 15 bases between.

Notes on this clonotype: The missing conserved phenylalanine or tryptophan at the end of this CDR3 makes a read error likely. The V call is TRBV29-1, the J call TRBJ1-2; 10 bases match TRBD1. The CDR3 has 12 residues. The junction had 2 bases not matched to a gene; V was cut back by 6 bases and J by 4 bases. Germline V gives CDR1 SQVTM, CDR2 ANQGSEA. This chain's CDR3 is CSVRTGGYGYTL. In DNA form, the CDR3 reads TGCAGCGTCAGGACAGGGGGCTATGGCTACACCCTC.

This clonotype was seen at least ten times. The CDR3 sequence: CASSCKDCFYNEQFF. The DNA of the CDR3 is TGTGCCAGCAGCTGTAAGGACTGCTTCTACAATGAGCAGTTCTTC. The rearrangement uses TRBV7-9 and TRBJ2-1; perhaps TRBD2 as D (5 bases). This CDR3 is 15 amino acids long. V was clipped by 4 bases and J by 3 bases, with 13 bases between them. Germline V gene lookup returns CDR1 SEHNR and CDR2 FQNEAQ (reference sequence).

This clonotype occurred many times. The chain links TRBV19 to TRBJ2-7; a weak D match, TRBD1 (5 bases). The CDR3 runs 13 residues. V was shortened by 3 bases and J by 1 base, with 7 bases between the two germline ends. Germline loops: CDR1 LNHDA, CDR2 SQIVND (reference sequence). The CDR3 DNA sequence: TGTGCCAGTAGTATGGGGCAGTCCTACGAGCAGTACTTC. Encoded protein: CASSMGQSYEQYF.

The rearrangement uses TRBV29-1 and TRBJ1-1, with 9 bases aligning to TRBD1. CDR1 is SQVTM and CDR2 is ANQGSEA in the germline V gene. J was trimmed by 5 bases and V by 6 bases; bases with no gene match: 1. The CDR3 has 11 residues. CDR3 protein: CSVGQGTEAFF. CDR3 coding DNA: TGCAGCGTGGGACAGGGTACTGAAGCTTTCTTT.

This clonotype turned up a few times. The CDR3 loop reads CASSSPVAQETQYF. In DNA form, the CDR3 reads TGTGCCAGCAGCTCTCCAGTGGCCCAAGAGACCCAGTACTTC. The gene calls are TRBV9 and TRBJ2-5; no clear D gene. Germline values: CDR1 SGDLS, CDR2 YYNGEE. CDR3 length equals 14 residues. Trimming removed 4 bases from V and 1 base from J, with 11 bases in between.

This clonotype was detected many times. J is TRBJ2-3 and V is TRBV5-1; D is possibly TRBD2 (5 bases). Trimming took off 5 bases at V and 11 bases at J, with 12 bases between the two ends. This CDR3 contains 11 residues. Germline assignment: CDR1 SGHRS and CDR2 YFSETQ. CDR3 nucleotides: TGCGCCAGCAGTGAGGGTTCCGTGCAGTATTTT. This codes for CASSEGSVQYF.

This clonotype was observed a few times. One end of the junction is discordant with germline, which a read error may explain. This chain uses TRBV19 with TRBJ2-7; 7 bases line up with TRBD2. This CDR3 has 13 residues. The germline gives CDR1 LNHDA, CDR2 SQIVND (reference sequence). The CDR3 DNA reads TGTGCCAGTAGTATGGGACTACTCTACGGGCAGTACTTC. This codes for CASSMGLLYGQYF.